One sample yielded the 30 T cell receptor beta chains listed below, sequenced in a study of tumor-infiltrating lymphocytes in localized non-small cell lung cancer. The table came from immunoSEQ multiplex PCR; TCRdb's copy has only in-frame clones and leaves some out. The data contain 6,000 to 8,500 clones, about two thirds of them singletons. Sequencing used lung tumor tissue. These receptors came from a human donor with non-small cell lung cancer.

This clone showed up just once. V is TRBV18 and J is TRBJ2-5; TRBD1 aligns across 11 bases. Trimming at V came to 1 base and at J to 5 bases, leaving 6 bases not matched to a gene. The germline V gene encodes CDR1 KGHSH and CDR2 LQKENI. This CDR3 comprises 16 residues. The CDR3 DNA reads TGTGCCAGCTCACCACGGCCTGGACAGGGGGCTGAGACCCAGTACTTC. It specifies CASSPRPGQGAETQYF.

The chain uses TRBV29-1 and TRBJ1-2, with D perhaps matching TRBD1 (5 bases). CDR3 length: 11 amino acids. Between the trimmed V and J ends, which lost 6 bases and 9 bases, there was a span of 14 bases. The germline CDR1 and CDR2 sequences are SQVTM and ANQGSEA. CDR3: CSVAIWGSYTF. The CDR3 nucleotides are TGCAGCGTCGCAATTTGGGGGAGCTACACCTTC.

This clone is labeled as medium-sized. The chain has TRBV5-1 and TRBJ1-2, with 7 bases that match TRBD1. The trim removed 4 bases at V and 4 bases at J, leaving 4 bases unmatched. The CDR3 runs 13 residues. CDR1 is SGHRS and CDR2 is YFSETQ in the germline V gene. The CDR3 region is CASSPGTAYGYTF. The CDR3, as DNA: TGCGCCAGCAGCCCAGGGACAGCCTATGGCTACACCTTC.

In its sample, this clone was seen a few times. This CDR3 is CASSLFRGAGSSYEQYF. The CDR3 DNA reads TGTGCCAGCAGCTTGTTCAGAGGGGCGGGGAGCTCCTACGAGCAGTACTTC. This chain uses TRBV5-4 with TRBJ2-7; perhaps TRBD2 as D (6 bases). V lost 1 base and J 0 bases, leaving 17 bases between the germline ends. From germline, CDR1 is SGHNT and CDR2 YYREEE (reference sequence). This CDR3 has 17 residues.

This chain connects TRBV7-6 to TRBJ2-1; TRBD2 might be the D (8 bases). Germline CDR1 is SGHVS and CDR2 is FNYEAQ. The V end lost 5 bases, the J end lost 3 bases, and 20 bases lay between the germline ends. CDR3 length equals 17 residues. The CDR3 here is CASSPWVAGTDYNEQFF. Here the CDR3 DNA reads TGTGCCAGCAGCCCCTGGGTAGCGGGGACAGACTACAATGAGCAGTTCTTC.

By proportion, this clone is large. The V and J genes are TRBV6-1 and TRBJ2-1; the D gene is possibly TRBD2 (5 bases). From germline, CDR1 is MNHNS and CDR2 SASEGT. The V gene lost 8 bases and the J gene lost 7 bases, with 18 bases spanning the gap. The CDR3 spans 14 residues. The CDR3 reads CASLRRAAANEQFF. The CDR3 region has the DNA TGTGCCAGCCTAAGGCGAGCGGCAGCGAATGAGCAGTTCTTC.

By its share, this clone is medium-sized. The chain uses TRBV5-6 and TRBJ2-5; D is uncertain. CDR1 SGHDT and CDR2 YYEEEE come from the germline V gene. CDR3 size: 15 residues. The V gene lost 0 bases and the J gene lost 4 bases, with 13 bases spanning the gap. The CDR3 DNA follows: TGTGCCAGCAGCTTGGGTCCCAAGTTGGGAGAGACCCAGTACTTC. Translation: CASSLGPKLGETQYF.

The rearrangement uses TRBV5-6 and TRBJ1-6; possibly TRBD1 for D (5 bases). Trimming removed 4 bases at V and 10 bases at J, with 18 bases between. The CDR3 totals 15 residues. Germline V gene lookup returns CDR1 SGHDT and CDR2 YYEEEE. CDR3 amino acids: CASSLIGALRSPLHF. The CDR3 bases are TGTGCCAGCAGCCTGATTGGGGCCCTGAGATCACCCCTCCACTTT.

The chain joins TRBV9 to TRBJ2-1; a possible D gene is TRBD2 (6 bases). V gave up 0 bases and J gave up 7 bases, with 14 bases separating them. The CDR3 is made up of 15 amino acids. In germline, CDR1 is SGDLS, CDR2 YYNGEE. Written as DNA, the CDR3 is TGTGCCAGCAGCGTAGTCGATCGGGGGAGTAATGAGCAGTTCTTC. Its translation is CASSVVDRGSNEQFF.

This clone ranks as large. The chain joins TRBV5-4 to TRBJ2-7; D unclear. The CDR3 is 14 amino acids. The V gene lost 0 bases and the J gene lost 4 bases, with 11 bases spanning the gap. The germline gives CDR1 SGHNT, CDR2 YYREEE (reference sequence). The CDR3 DNA reads as TGTGCCAGCAGCTTGGTAGGCGGATCGTACGAGCAGTACTTC. This sequence encodes CASSLVGGSYEQYF.

On this clone: One end of the junction fails to match germline, which may point to a read error. The chain employs TRBV7-9 and TRBJ2-7, with D maybe TRBD2 (6 bases). The CDR3 loop spans 15 amino acids. The germline V gene has CDR1 SEHNR and CDR2 FQNEAQ (reference sequence). The chain's CDR3 is CASTLTGGEAYEQYF. The DNA for the CDR3 is TGTGCCAGCACCTTAACTGGCGGGGAAGCCTACGAGCAGTACTTC.

The CDR3, as DNA: TGTGCCAGCAGCCAACTAGGCGGGGGATGGATCGGGGAGCTGTTTTTT. It yields the protein CASSQLGGGWIGELFF. The chain couples TRBV7-2 to TRBJ2-2, with 7 bases lining up with TRBD2. V gave up 5 bases and J gave up 7 bases; unmatched junction bases: 13. CDR3 length: 16 residues. Germline lookup yields CDR1 SGHTA and CDR2 FQGNSA.

The table lists this clone with a few counts. The rearrangement joins TRBV6-1 to TRBJ1-3, with 7 positions matching TRBD1. The junction had 4 bases not matched to a gene; V was cut back by 8 bases and J by 0 bases. Germline V gives CDR1 MNHNS, CDR2 SASEGT. The CDR3 runs 14 residues. CDR3: CASRDRASGNTIYF. CDR3 nucleotides: TGTGCCAGCCGCGACAGGGCCTCTGGAAACACCATATATTTT.

The CDR3 region is CASSLRYTLGTSHGYTF. Written as DNA, the CDR3 is TGTGCCAGCAGCCTTCGATACACCCTTGGGACGTCCCATGGCTACACCTTC. The rearrangement joins TRBV27 to TRBJ1-2; a weak D match, TRBD1 (5 bases). The germline CDR1 and CDR2 sequences are MNHEY and SMNVEV (reference sequence). V lost 6 bases to trimming and J lost 6 bases, with 26 bases between them. The CDR3 runs to 17 residues.

This CDR3 is CASNYIGTGNQPQHF. CDR3 DNA: TGTGCCAGTAATTATATAGGGACAGGGAATCAGCCCCAGCATTTT. This chain connects TRBV19 to TRBJ1-5; 9 positions agree with TRBD1. With 7 bases clipped from V and 4 bases from J, the junction kept 8 bases outside the gene matches. The CDR3 covers 15 residues. Germline V gene lookup returns CDR1 LNHDA and CDR2 SQIVND (reference sequence).

The chain employs TRBV29-1 and TRBJ2-7; TRBD2 matches 10 bases. This CDR3 comprises 11 residues. Germline V lookup: CDR1 SQVTM, CDR2 ANQGSEA. This chain's CDR3 is CSGASGSQQYF. CDR3 nucleotide sequence: TGCAGTGGGGCTAGCGGGAGTCAGCAGTACTTC.

In DNA form, the CDR3 reads TGTGCCAGCAGCTCCGGGGGACAGGGGGCTGGAGATACGCAGTATTTT. It codes for CASSSGGQGAGDTQYF. This chain joins TRBV11-2 and TRBJ2-3; 12 bases agree with TRBD1. V lost 4 bases, J lost 5 bases, and 7 bases stayed unmatched. The CDR3 spans 16 residues. CDR1 SGHAT and CDR2 FQNNGV come from the germline V gene.

A few counts support this clone. The chain joins TRBV30 to TRBJ2-2, with D perhaps TRBD1 (6 bases). V was trimmed by 7 bases and J by 7 bases, leaving 13 bases between them. This CDR3 spans 12 amino acids. Germline V gives CDR1 GTSNPN, CDR2 SVGIG (reference sequence). CDR3 region: CASAGAVGELFF. In nucleotides, the CDR3 is TGTGCCTCGGCAGGGGCAGTCGGGGAGCTGTTTTTT.

V usage is TRBV29-1 and J usage is TRBJ2-1; 11 nucleotides line up with TRBD2. Germline V gives CDR1 SQVTM, CDR2 ANQGSEA. Unmatched junction bases numbered 6, after V lost 2 bases and J lost 9 bases. The length of the CDR3 is 14 residues. The CDR3 reads CSVEQNSGRAEQFF. In DNA, the CDR3 is TGCAGCGTTGAACAGAATAGCGGGAGGGCTGAGCAGTTCTTC.

In its sample, this clone is medium-sized (0.01 to 0.1%). The CDR3 DNA is TGTGCCAGCAGTTGGGGGGGGTTACAAGAGACCCAGTACTTC. Protein: CASSWGGLQETQYF. This chain connects TRBV6-6 to TRBJ2-5; 7 bases line up with TRBD2. V lost 4 bases, J lost 2 bases, and 4 bases stayed unmatched. There are 14 residues in the CDR3. Germline values: CDR1 MNHNY, CDR2 SVGAGI (reference sequence).

CDR3 sequence (DNA): TGTGCCAGTAGTATAGATACGACAGGGTATCAGCCCCAGCATTTT. Translated: CASSIDTTGYQPQHF. The rearrangement joins TRBV19 to TRBJ1-5; 7 bases agree with TRBD1. The CDR3 sequence is 15 residues long. Germline V gene data show CDR1 as LNHDA and CDR2 as SQIVND (reference sequence). The junction had 4 bases not matched to a gene; V was cut back by 0 bases and J by 5 bases. Full variable domain (missing parts from reference TRBV19 and TRBJ1-5): DGGITQSPKYLFRKEGQNVTLSCEQNLNHDAMYWYRQDPGQGLRLIYYSQIVNDFQKGDIAEGYSVSREKKESFPLTVTSAQKNPTAFYLCASSIDTTGYQPQHFGDGTRLSIL.

The gene calls are TRBV7-3 and TRBJ2-7; D assignment may be TRBD1 or TRBD2 (5 bases each). Deletions cut 6 bases from V and 2 bases from J, with 11 bases between. Germline CDR1 reads SGHTA; CDR2 reads FQGTGA. The CDR3 covers 13 residues. The CDR3: CASSEGRAYEQYF. The CDR3 DNA reads as TGTGCCAGCAGTGAGGGCAGGGCCTACGAGCAGTACTTC.

V gene TRBV6-5 combines with J gene TRBJ1-2, with 7 nucleotides matching TRBD1. This CDR3 is built from 15 residues. From germline, CDR1 is MNHEY and CDR2 SVGAGI. The ends lost 3 bases at V and 4 bases at J; junction bases unmatched: 8. CDR3 bases: TGTGCCAGCAGTTATTACAGGGGCGAGGGCTATGGCTACACCTTC. Translation gives CASSYYRGEGYGYTF.

The rearrangement joins TRBV7-8 to TRBJ2-1; maybe TRBD1 (5 bases). V was cut by 5 bases and J by 8 bases, with 22 bases left in between. Looked up from germline, CDR1 is SGHVS and CDR2 is FQNEAQ. The CDR3 covers 16 residues. DNA of the CDR3: TGTGCCAGCAGCGTAGGGTGGCAGGGCGGTGAGGATGAGCAGTTCTTC. Translation: CASSVGWQGGEDEQFF.

The chain has TRBV6-5 and TRBJ2-7; D is perhaps TRBD2 (6 bases). V lost 0 bases and J 0 bases, leaving 12 bases between the germline ends. CDR3 length: 16 amino acids. The germline V gene encodes CDR1 MNHEY and CDR2 SVGAGI. CDR3 in amino acids: CASSYSPQGGSYEQYF. CDR3 DNA: TGTGCCAGCAGTTACTCCCCCCAGGGAGGCTCCTACGAGCAGTACTTC.

J is TRBJ2-7 and V is TRBV25-1, with 7 bases that match TRBD1. Trimming at V came to 3 bases and at J to 3 bases, leaving 8 bases not matched to a gene. Germline-derived CDR1 and CDR2 are MGHDK and SYGVNS. The CDR3 has 15 residues. The CDR3 nucleotides are TGTGCCAGCAGTGATTCCCGGACAGGTTACTACGAGCAGTACTTC. As protein: CASSDSRTGYYEQYF.

This clone was seen a single time. The chain has TRBV19 and TRBJ2-2, with 7 positions matching TRBD1. Trimming took 7 bases from V and 2 from J; bases not matched to a gene: 10. Germline V gene data show CDR1 as LNHDA and CDR2 as SQIVND (reference sequence). This CDR3 is 16 amino acids long. The CDR3 DNA follows: TGTGCCAGTATCCCCCACGGGACAGTCAACACCGGGGAGCTGTTTTTT. Protein product: CASIPHGTVNTGELFF.

J is TRBJ2-3 and V is TRBV12-5, with D unresolved. Germline V gene sequence: CDR1 LGHNT, CDR2 FRNRAP. V was cut by 6 bases and J by 2 bases, with 12 bases left in between. This CDR3 contains 14 residues. Written as DNA, the CDR3 is TGTGCTAGTGGGCCGATCCTCTCCACAGATACGCAGTATTTT. This codes for CASGPILSTDTQYF. Looking up the rest from reference TRBV12-5 and TRBJ2-3 gives the full variable domain: DARVTQTPRHKVTEMGQEVTMRCQPILGHNTVFWYRQTMMQGLELLAYFRNRAPLDDSGMPKDRFSAEMPDATLATLKIQPSEPRDSAVYFCASGPILSTDTQYFGPGTRLTVL.

This clone was seen only a few times. V usage is TRBV6-1 and J usage is TRBJ1-4, with 7 bases fitting TRBD1. With V trimmed by 3 bases and J by 6 bases, 7 bases remained unmatched. This CDR3 comprises 15 residues. CDR1 and CDR2 from the germline V gene are MNHNS and SASEGT. CDR3 region: CASSEPTGPDEKLFF. The CDR3 DNA sequence: TGTGCCAGCAGTGAGCCGACAGGGCCCGATGAAAAACTGTTTTTT.

The chain links TRBV2 to TRBJ1-1; weak D call: TRBD1 (6 bases). Trimming pared 7 bases from V and 3 bases from J, leaving 6 bases between. The CDR3 runs 11 residues. Germline lookup yields CDR1 SNHLY and CDR2 FYNNEI. In DNA, the CDR3 is TGTGCCAGCAAGGGGGACACTGAAGCTTTCTTT. Its protein is CASKGDTEAFF.